The 15 T cell receptor beta chains below come from one sample, sequenced in a study of control samples from healthy donors and cancer patients. Clones were sequenced by immunoSEQ multiplex PCR, and TCRdb holds only the in-frame ones, with some missing. The sample holds about 120,000 clones, 93% seen once. Sequencing used blood. These receptors were obtained from a man younger than 45 in good health.

V is TRBV3-1 (or the pseudogene TRBV3-2) and J is TRBJ1-4; perhaps TRBD1 as D (6 bases). From germline, CDR1 is LGHDT and CDR2 YNNKEL (reference sequence). Trimming left V 0 bases short and J 13 bases short, with 9 bases between. This CDR3 contains 12 residues. CDR3 residues: CASSQEEGVLFF. For the CDR3, the DNA is TGTGCCAGCAGCCAAGAAGAGGGGGTACTGTTTTTT.

The chain employs TRBV27 and TRBJ1-2; 8 nucleotides agree with TRBD1. The length of the CDR3 is 14 residues. V was clipped by 3 bases and J by 10 bases; unmatched bases: 10. CDR1 MNHEY and CDR2 SMNVEV come from the germline V gene (reference sequence). The CDR3 is CASSLFGQGQAYTF. DNA of the CDR3: TGTGCCAGCAGTTTGTTCGGACAGGGCCAGGCCTACACCTTC.

The CDR3 nucleotides are TGTGCCAGCAGCGCGGGACTATCCCTCTGCGAGCAGTACGTC. Translated, it gives CASSAGLSLCEQYV. The rearrangement uses TRBV7-2 and TRBJ2-7; 7 bases line up with TRBD2. V shed 5 bases and J 6 bases; nucleotides not matched to a gene: 10. Germline V CDR1 and CDR2: SGHTA, FQGNSA. CDR3 length: 14 residues.

V and J are TRBV24-1 and TRBJ2-7; weak D call: TRBD1 (6 bases). CDR1 and CDR2 (germline): KGHDR, SFDVKD. The V end lost 2 bases, the J end lost 0 bases, and 16 bases lay between the germline ends. There are 17 residues in the CDR3. CDR3 sequence reads: CATSDSLDSLPSYEQYF. The DNA of the CDR3 is TGTGCCACCAGTGATTCGCTGGACAGCCTCCCCTCCTACGAGCAGTACTTC.

The V call is TRBV14, the J call TRBJ1-1; no definite D call. V was clipped by 1 base and J by 1 base, with 4 bases between them. Germline CDR1 and CDR2: SGHDN and FVKESK. This CDR3 is 13 amino acids long. CDR3 in amino acids: CASSQGQNTEAFF. The DNA of the CDR3 is TGTGCCAGCAGCCAAGGACAGAACACTGAAGCTTTCTTT.

This chain joins TRBV7-8 and TRBJ1-1; tentative D call: TRBD1 (6 bases). Germline lookup yields CDR1 SGHVS and CDR2 FQNEAQ. This CDR3 has 15 amino acids. V shed 2 bases and J shed 5 bases, with 15 bases lying between them. DNA of the CDR3: TGTGCCAGCAGCTTATTACAGGGCGCAGGGACTGAAGCTTTCTTT. Residues: CASSLLQGAGTEAFF.

The chain combines TRBV6-5 with TRBJ2-7, with D maybe TRBD2 (5 bases). Per the germline V gene, CDR1 is MNHEY and CDR2 is SVGAGI. The CDR3 totals 14 residues. The V and J ends lost 5 bases and 0 bases respectively, with 11 bases between them. CDR3 region: CASSNSVSSYEQYV. The CDR3 DNA follows: TGTGCCAGCAGTAATAGCGTTTCCTCCTACGAGCAGTACGTC.

This chain links TRBV7-2 with TRBJ2-7; D could derive from TRBD1 or TRBD2 (5 bases each). Germline V lookup: CDR1 SGHTA, CDR2 FQGNSA. With 3 bases removed from V and 3 bases from J, the gap between germline ends came to 9 bases. This CDR3 spans 13 amino acids. Here the CDR3 DNA reads TGTGCCAGCAGCTTGGGACGGTTCTACGAGCAGTACTTC. Encoded protein: CASSLGRFYEQYF.

The V call is TRBV4-1, the J call TRBJ1-3; no clear D gene. Germline CDR1 MGHRA, CDR2 YSYEKL. The CDR3 sequence is 15 residues long. Trimming stripped 9 bases from V and 0 bases from J, with 15 bases between. The CDR3: CAREPGLGSGNTIYF. The CDR3 coding sequence is TGCGCCAGAGAACCCGGCCTTGGCTCTGGAAACACCATATATTTT.

The CDR3 here is CASSLTGQGSEPQHF. CDR3 nucleotide sequence: TGCGCCAGCAGCTTGACGGGACAAGGGAGTGAGCCCCAGCATTTT. V and J are TRBV5-1 and TRBJ1-5; the D gene is possibly TRBD1 (6 bases). This CDR3 region has 15 residues. Trimming removed 1 base at V and 8 bases at J, with 16 bases between. Germline V gene lookup returns CDR1 SGHRS and CDR2 YFSETQ.

V and J are TRBV19 and TRBJ1-2; D is perhaps TRBD1 (5 bases). With 9 bases removed from V and 1 base from J, the gap between germline ends came to 21 bases. The germline V gene has CDR1 LNHDA and CDR2 SQIVND (reference sequence). The CDR3 spans 16 residues. The CDR3, as DNA: TGTGCCAGCTCCTTTGGGACTTGGGGCGATAACTATGGCTACACCTTC. Its translation: CASSFGTWGDNYGYTF.

The V and J genes are TRBV10-1 and TRBJ2-7, with D possibly matching TRBD1 (5 bases). V was pared by 7 bases and J by 5 bases, with 6 bases between. CDR3 length: 10 amino acids. Germline V gene sequence: CDR1 WNHNN, CDR2 SYGVQD (reference sequence). The CDR3 DNA sequence: TGCGCCAGCATAGGGGACGAGCAGTACTTC. Encoded protein: CASIGDEQYF.

The chain uses TRBV20-1 and TRBJ2-1; tentative D call: TRBD2 (6 bases). CDR3 length equals 16 residues. Germline V CDR1 and CDR2: DFQATT, SNEGSKA (reference sequence). V gave up 3 bases and J gave up 0 bases, with 15 bases separating them. CDR3 coding DNA: TGCAGTGCTAGTGGCGGGACGGCGAGCTCCTACAATGAGCAGTTCTTC. Its translation: CSASGGTASSYNEQFF.

The rearrangement links TRBV9 to TRBJ1-2; unclear D gene. Between the trimmed V and J ends, which lost 0 bases and 8 bases, there was a span of 14 bases. The CDR3 totals 14 residues. The germline gives CDR1 SGDLS, CDR2 YYNGEE. CDR3 sequence reads: CASSVGTAEWGYTF. DNA for the CDR3: TGTGCCAGCAGCGTAGGAACAGCGGAATGGGGCTACACCTTC. Combining the CDR3 with reference TRBV9 and TRBJ1-2 gives the whole variable domain DSGVTQTPKHLITATGQRVTLRCSPRSGDLSVYWYQQSLDQGLQFLIQYYNGEERAKGNILERFSAQQFPDLHSELNLSSLELGDSALYFCASSVGTAEWGYTFGSGTRLTVV.

V and J are TRBV4-2 and TRBJ1-2; unclear D gene. CDR1 is LGHNA and CDR2 is YNFKEQ in the germline V gene. The CDR3 spans 14 residues. Trimming took 0 bases from V and 5 from J, leaving 10 bases between them. The CDR3 nucleotides read TGTGCCAGCAGCCAAGACGACCGTTCTTATGGCTACACCTTC. Translated, it gives CASSQDDRSYGYTF.